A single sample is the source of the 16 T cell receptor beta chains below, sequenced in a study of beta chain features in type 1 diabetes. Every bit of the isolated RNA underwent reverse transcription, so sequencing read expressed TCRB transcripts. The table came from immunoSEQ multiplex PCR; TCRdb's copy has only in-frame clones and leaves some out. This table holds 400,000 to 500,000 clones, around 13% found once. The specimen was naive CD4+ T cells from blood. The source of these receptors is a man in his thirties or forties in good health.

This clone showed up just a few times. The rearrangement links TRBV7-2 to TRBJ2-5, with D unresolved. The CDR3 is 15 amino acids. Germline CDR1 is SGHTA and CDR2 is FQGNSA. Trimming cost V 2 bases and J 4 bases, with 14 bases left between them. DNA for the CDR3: TGTGCCAGCAGCTTAAACAGCCGTAGGTTAGAGACCCAGTACTTC. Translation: CASSLNSRRLETQYF.

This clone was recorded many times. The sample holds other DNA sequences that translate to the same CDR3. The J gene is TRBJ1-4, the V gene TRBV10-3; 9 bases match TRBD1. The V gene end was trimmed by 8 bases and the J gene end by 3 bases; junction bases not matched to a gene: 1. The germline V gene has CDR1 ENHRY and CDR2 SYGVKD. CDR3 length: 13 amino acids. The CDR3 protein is CAIGTGSNEKLFF. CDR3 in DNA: TGTGCCATCGGGACAGGGTCTAATGAAAAACTGTTTTTT.

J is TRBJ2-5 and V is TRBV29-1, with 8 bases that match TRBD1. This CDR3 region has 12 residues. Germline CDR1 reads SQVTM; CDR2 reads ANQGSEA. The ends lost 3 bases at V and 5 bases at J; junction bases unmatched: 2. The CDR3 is CSVDRGLETQYF. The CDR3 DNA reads TGCAGCGTTGACAGGGGGCTGGAGACCCAGTACTTC.

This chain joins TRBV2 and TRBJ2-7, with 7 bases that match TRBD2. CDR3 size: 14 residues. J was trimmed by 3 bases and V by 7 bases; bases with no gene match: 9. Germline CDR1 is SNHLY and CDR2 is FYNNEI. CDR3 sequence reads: CASKTGTIGYEQYF. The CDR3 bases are TGTGCCAGCAAGACCGGGACTATCGGCTACGAGCAGTACTTC.

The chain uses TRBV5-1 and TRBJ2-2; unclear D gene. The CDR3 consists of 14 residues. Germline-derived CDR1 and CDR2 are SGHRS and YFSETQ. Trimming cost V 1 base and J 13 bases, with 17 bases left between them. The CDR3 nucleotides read TGCGCCAGCAGCTTGTTGGAAGGAGCAGGTGTGCTGTTTTTT. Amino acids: CASSLLEGAGVLFF.

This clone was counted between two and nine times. The CDR3 sequence is CSVGSIAGGSGELFF. The DNA for the CDR3 is TGCAGCGTTGGAAGTATAGCGGGAGGTTCCGGGGAGCTGTTTTTT. The V gene is TRBV29-1, the J gene TRBJ2-2; the match to TRBD2 covers 10 bases. Germline V CDR1 and CDR2: SQVTM, ANQGSEA. V lost 4 bases, J lost 6 bases, and 8 bases stayed unmatched. The CDR3 consists of 15 residues.

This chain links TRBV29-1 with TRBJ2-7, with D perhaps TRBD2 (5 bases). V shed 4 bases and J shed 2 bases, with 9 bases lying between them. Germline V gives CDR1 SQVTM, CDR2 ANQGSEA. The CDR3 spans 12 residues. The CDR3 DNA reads TGCAGCGTTGCTCGGGGAACCTACGAGCAGTACTTC. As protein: CSVARGTYEQYF.

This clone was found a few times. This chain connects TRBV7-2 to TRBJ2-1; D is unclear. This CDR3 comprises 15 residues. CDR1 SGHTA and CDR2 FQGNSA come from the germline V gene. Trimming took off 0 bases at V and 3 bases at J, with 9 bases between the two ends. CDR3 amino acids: CASSLAQRIYNEQFF. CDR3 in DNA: TGTGCCAGCAGCTTAGCGCAGAGAATCTACAATGAGCAGTTCTTC.

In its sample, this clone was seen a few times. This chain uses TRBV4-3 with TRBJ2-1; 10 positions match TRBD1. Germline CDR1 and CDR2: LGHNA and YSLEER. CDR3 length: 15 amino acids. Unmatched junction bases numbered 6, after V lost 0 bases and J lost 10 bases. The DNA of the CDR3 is TGCGCCAGCAGCCAAGAGGTGACAGGGGGCTCCGAGCAGTTCTTC. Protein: CASSQEVTGGSEQFF.

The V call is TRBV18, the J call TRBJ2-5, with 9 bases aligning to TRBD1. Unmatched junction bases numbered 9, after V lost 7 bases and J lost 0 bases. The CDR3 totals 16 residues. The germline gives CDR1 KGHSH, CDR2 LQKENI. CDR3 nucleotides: TGTGCCAGCTATCTGAGAAGGACAGGGGACCAAGAGACCCAGTACTTC. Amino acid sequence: CASYLRRTGDQETQYF. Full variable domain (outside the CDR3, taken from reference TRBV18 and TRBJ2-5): NAGVMQNPRHLVRRRGQEARLRCSPMKGHSHVYWYRQLPEEGLKFMVYLQKENIIDESGMPKERFSAEFPKEGPSILRIQQVVRGDSAAYFCASYLRRTGDQETQYFGPGTRLLVL.

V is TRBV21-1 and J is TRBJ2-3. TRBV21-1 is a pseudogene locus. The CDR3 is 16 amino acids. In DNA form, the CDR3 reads TGTGCCAGCATCGGACGGGTCCAGGTTAGCACAGATACGCAGTATTTT. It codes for CASIGRVQVSTDTQYF.

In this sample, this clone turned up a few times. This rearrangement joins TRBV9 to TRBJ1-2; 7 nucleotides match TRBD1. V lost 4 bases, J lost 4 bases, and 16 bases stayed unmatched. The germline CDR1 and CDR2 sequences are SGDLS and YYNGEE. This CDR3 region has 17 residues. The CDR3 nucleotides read TGTGCCAGCAGCCGTAGGGGAGACACCGGGACAGCCTATGGCTACACCTTC. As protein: CASSRRGDTGTAYGYTF.

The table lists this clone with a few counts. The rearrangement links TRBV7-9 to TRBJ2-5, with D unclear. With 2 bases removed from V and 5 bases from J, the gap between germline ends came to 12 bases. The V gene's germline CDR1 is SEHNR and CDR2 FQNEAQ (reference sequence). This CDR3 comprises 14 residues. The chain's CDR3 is CASSLQIRSETQYF. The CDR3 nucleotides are TGTGCCAGCAGCTTACAAATCCGATCGGAGACCCAGTACTTC.

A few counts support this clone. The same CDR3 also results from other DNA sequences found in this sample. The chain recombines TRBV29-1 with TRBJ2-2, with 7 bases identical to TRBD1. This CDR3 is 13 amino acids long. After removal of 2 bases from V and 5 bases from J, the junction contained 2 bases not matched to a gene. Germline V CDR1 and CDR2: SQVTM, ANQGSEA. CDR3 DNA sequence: TGCAGCGTTGAAACAGGGGTTACCGGGGAGCTGTTTTTT. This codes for CSVETGVTGELFF.

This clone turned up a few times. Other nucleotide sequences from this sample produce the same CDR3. CDR3 DNA sequence: TGTGCCAGCAGTGGGGGTCAGGGGCAATCCTCCTACGAGCAGTACTTC. Protein: CASSGGQGQSSYEQYF. The chain has TRBV25-1 and TRBJ2-7, with D possibly TRBD1 on 6 matching bases. CDR1 and CDR2 (germline): MGHDK, SYGVNS. V was pared by 4 bases and J by 0 bases, with 16 bases between. The CDR3 loop spans 16 amino acids.

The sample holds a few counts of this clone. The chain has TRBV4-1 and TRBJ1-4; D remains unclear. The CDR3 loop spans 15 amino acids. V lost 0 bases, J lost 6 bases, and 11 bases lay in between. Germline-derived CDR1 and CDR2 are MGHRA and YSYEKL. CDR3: CASSQEERRYEKLFF. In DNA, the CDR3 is TGCGCCAGCAGCCAAGAGGAGCGCCGGTATGAAAAACTGTTTTTT.